A selection of T cell receptor beta chains follows, all from one sample in a study of blood T cell repertoires in COVID-19. Repertoires were generated with immunoSEQ multiplex PCR, while TCRdb's copy carries only in-frame clones and drops some. The table has roughly 280,000 clones, 85% to 90% seen once. The sequenced sample was PBMCs or T cells enriched from blood (not recorded which). The receptor source for this set is a young woman who had recovered from COVID-19. CDR3s include the opening cysteine and the closing phenylalanine or tryptophan. The D gene is left open where the match is weak.

CSARGDYGYTF | TRBJ1-2 | TRBV29-1 | NA
CASSQDSGSNQPQHF | TRBJ1-5 | TRBV4-2 | NA
CASSPGEPRRNQPQHF | TRBJ1-5 | TRBV5-5 | NA
CATSGGGAQPQHF | TRBJ1-5 | TRBV24-1 | NA
CASRRGDSYEQYF | TRBJ2-7 | TRBV5-1 | NA
CASSLGQDNSPLHF | TRBJ1-6 | TRBV5-1 | NA
CASSLETDNSPLHF | TRBJ1-6 | TRBV7-2 | NA
CASSQDTLKLFF | TRBJ1-4 | TRBV7-9 | NA
CAISRLAGALTGEQFF | TRBJ2-1 | TRBV10-3 | TRBD2
CAISESKVLAGGEEQFF | TRBJ2-1 | TRBV10-3 | TRBD2
CASSLELALNEQFF | TRBJ2-1 | TRBV27 | NA
CASSLGLAGKETQYF | TRBJ2-5 | TRBV5-4 | TRBD2
CASTPYRGLQGSSPLHF | TRBJ1-6 | TRBV27 | NA
CASSYRHRGRNEKLFF | TRBJ1-4 | TRBV6-5 | TRBD1
CAISEVEGATGYTF | TRBJ1-2 | TRBV10-3 | TRBD1
CASSPILGNTGELFF | TRBJ2-2 | TRBV7-2 | NA
CASSQLGDTEAFF | TRBJ1-1 | TRBV4-2 | NA
CASSLGRGGYEQYF | TRBJ2-7 | TRBV6-5 | TRBD2
CASSMLLDQPQHF | TRBJ1-5 | TRBV19 | NA
CASSTGQGRDEQYF | TRBJ2-7 | TRBV18 | TRBD1
CASSFTDRGNQPQHF | TRBJ1-5 | TRBV28 | TRBD1
CASSQGGADSTDTQYF | TRBJ2-3 | TRBV4-2 | NA